This T cell receptor (beta chain) was retrieved from a study of T cell repertoires in cytomegalovirus infection (dated by TCRdb to about 2019). About the full investigation: The HLA type of each donor mattered for the analysis, because public TCR beta signatures pointed to carriage of CMV infection along with the matching HLA type. Summary of the overall study and its limitations: Carriers of CMV infection plus the relevant HLA type were discriminated by the cumulative frequency of public TCR beta family members in the study cohort and in an independent roughly 320-donor cohort. In the ex vivo response, HLA-C-restricted CMV-specific TCR beta clonotypes were dominant, and in two of eight donors the single most frequent clonotype came from this HLA-C-restricted group.

The run used an Illumina HiSeq 1500. In-frame beta chains were kept once TCRdb had trimmed the public reads at Q25 with fastp and called clones with MiXCR. CDR3 protein duplicates are merged, each entry listing the most common genes and DNA. Within this sample are about 190,000 distinct CDR3 sequences, with less than 9.5% of them counted one time only. In total, the top ten clones hold approximately 4.2% of the sample. Reading the germline V gene (reference sequence) gives CDR1 SEHNR and CDR2 FQNEAQ. V loses 4 bases, J loses 5 bases, and the germline ends lie 9 bases apart. The cysteine opens and the phenylalanine closes a CDR3 of 13 amino acids. This entry keeps only the CDR3 DNA: 39 bases, framed from base 1. This clonotype has at least ten counts. Its antigen is not yet known. Nothing much larger sits one base from this clone, and base qualities are not available.

The clonotype was recovered from a human donor in good health (CMV status not recorded). Some clones in this sample may be carry-over from other donors' samples. The rearrangement joined TRBV7-9 to TRBJ2-1; the D gene lacks a confident call. Sequencing input: PBMCs. The bases read TGTGCCAGCAGCTGGGCCAAGGACAATGAGCAGTTCTTC. This sequence encodes CASSWAKDNEQFF.